Listed here are 20 T cell receptor beta chains from one sample, sequenced in a study of shared clonotypes between healthy human individuals. Sequenced by immunoSEQ multiplex PCR; TCRdb stores in-frame clones only, minus some. This sample yields millions of clones, of which 85% to 95% are seen a single time; about 0.13% belongs to the top ten. Sequenced: naive CD4+ T cells sorted from blood. Subset of the sample: CD45RA+ positively selected. These receptors were obtained from a man younger than 35 in good health.

This clone came up a few times. The gene calls are TRBV30 and TRBJ1-1, with unresolved D. Trimming stripped 3 bases from V and 1 base from J, with 12 bases between. The germline V gene encodes CDR1 GTSNPN and CDR2 SVGIG (reference sequence). This CDR3 comprises 14 residues. The CDR3 DNA follows: TGTGCCTGGAGCCCGGAGACAAGGAACACTGAAGCTTTCTTT. Translated: CAWSPETRNTEAFF.

The V call is TRBV5-1, the J call TRBJ2-4; perhaps TRBD1 as D (6 bases). Germline CDR1 SGHRS, CDR2 YFSETQ. V lost 4 bases and J 4 bases, leaving 18 bases between the germline ends. CDR3 size: 16 residues. CDR3: CASSLSTGILKNIQYF. CDR3 sequence (DNA): TGCGCCAGCAGCCTCTCTACAGGGATACTAAAAAACATTCAGTACTTC. Supplemented by reference TRBV5-1 and TRBJ2-4, the full variable domain reads KAGVTQTPRYLIKTRGQQVTLSCSPISGHRSVSWYQQTPGQGLQFLFEYFSETQRNKGNFPGRFSGRQFSNSRSEMNVSTLELGDSALYLCASSLSTGILKNIQYFGAGTRLSVL.

This clone has only one observation. This chain uses TRBV9 with TRBJ2-1, with D unclear. This CDR3 is 13 amino acids long. The V end lost 3 bases, the J end lost 5 bases, and 9 bases lay between the germline ends. Germline V gene lookup returns CDR1 SGDLS and CDR2 YYNGEE. CDR3: CASSGPRDNEQFF. In DNA, the CDR3 is TGTGCCAGCAGCGGCCCTAGAGACAATGAGCAGTTCTTC.

The chain is built from TRBV7-9 and TRBJ1-4; 7 bases are a match to TRBD1. The trim removed 5 bases at V and 2 bases at J, leaving 8 bases unmatched. This CDR3 comprises 16 residues. Germline CDR1 reads SEHNR; CDR2 reads FQNEAQ (reference sequence). CDR3 sequence reads: CASSDTPRGTNEKLFF. The CDR3 bases are TGTGCCAGCAGCGACACCCCCAGGGGGACTAATGAAAAACTGTTTTTT. The variable domain in full, with the rest retrieved from reference TRBV7-9 and TRBJ1-4, is DTGVSQNPRHKITKRGQNVTFRCDPISEHNRLYWYRQTLGQGPEFLTYFQNEAQLEKSRLLSDRFSAERPKGSFSTLEIQRTEQGDSAMYLCASSDTPRGTNEKLFFGSGTQLSVL.

V is TRBV29-1 and J is TRBJ1-2; 8 positions match TRBD1. The CDR3 covers 12 residues. After removal of 8 bases from V and 8 bases from J, the junction contained 10 bases not matched to a gene. Germline V gene sequence: CDR1 SQVTM, CDR2 ANQGSEA. CDR3 region: CSQPGGAKGYTF. CDR3 nucleotide sequence: TGCAGCCAACCAGGGGGCGCGAAAGGCTACACCTTC.

This clone showed up just once. V and J are TRBV10-1 and TRBJ1-1, with TRBD1 matching over 8 bases. Germline V gene sequence: CDR1 WNHNN, CDR2 SYGVQD (reference sequence). The CDR3 contains 15 residues. V was pared by 0 bases and J by 8 bases, with 8 bases of the junction left unmatched. As DNA, the CDR3 is TGCGCCAGCAGTGAGTCTAGGCCAGGGGGCCAAGAAGCTTTCTTT. Translation gives CASSESRPGGQEAFF.

The chain employs TRBV18 and TRBJ1-5; maybe TRBD1 (6 bases). CDR1 and CDR2 from the germline V gene are KGHSH and LQKENI. V lost 4 bases and J lost 7, with 14 bases in between. The CDR3 extends over 14 amino acids. For the CDR3, the DNA is TGTGCCAGCTCACAACAGGGTGTTCACCAGCCCCAGCATTTT. It is translated as CASSQQGVHQPQHF.

The chain links TRBV18 to TRBJ1-1; 11 bases line up with TRBD1. The junction had 7 bases not matched to a gene; V was cut back by 2 bases and J by 5 bases. The CDR3 contains 16 residues. In germline, CDR1 is KGHSH, CDR2 LQKENI. The CDR3 sequence: CASSPLAGTGGTEAFF. CDR3 DNA: TGTGCCAGCTCACCATTGGCCGGGACAGGGGGGACTGAAGCTTTCTTT.

The rearrangement joins TRBV5-6 to TRBJ2-7, with 7 bases that match TRBD2. Germline V gene data show CDR1 as SGHDT and CDR2 as YYEEEE. The CDR3 consists of 15 residues. J was trimmed by 2 bases and V by 2 bases; bases with no gene match: 7. CDR3: CASSFFLAAPYEQYF. The DNA for the CDR3 is TGTGCCAGCAGCTTTTTCCTAGCGGCCCCCTACGAGCAGTACTTC.

This chain joins TRBV7-2 and TRBJ2-7, with 9 bases identical to TRBD2. Looked up from germline, CDR1 is SGHTA and CDR2 is FQGNSA. This CDR3 is 16 amino acids long. V dropped 5 bases and J dropped 0; count of bases not matched to a gene: 8. The CDR3 nucleotides are TGTGCCAGCAGCCCCCGCGGGGGGGAGAGCTCCTACGAGCAGTACTTC. Amino acids: CASSPRGGESSYEQYF.

For this clone: Other DNA sequences in this sample translate to the same CDR3. The chain combines TRBV2 with TRBJ1-6; D is unresolved. V was clipped by 4 bases and J by 0 bases, with 7 bases between them. The CDR3 is 15 residues long. Germline loops: CDR1 SNHLY, CDR2 FYNNEI. DNA of the CDR3: TGTGCCAGCAGTGGTGAGAGCTCCTATAATTCACCCCTCCACTTT. Encoded protein: CASSGESSYNSPLHF.

The rearrangement links TRBV28 to TRBJ2-7; D gene ambiguous. Per germline, CDR1 MDHEN and CDR2 SYDVKM. Deletions cut 5 bases from V and 8 bases from J, with 22 bases between. This CDR3 has 15 residues. The DNA of the CDR3 is TGTGCCAGCAGTGCCCCTAGAGACCAAACGGTTAAGCAGTACTTC. Translated, it gives CASSAPRDQTVKQYF.

The chain couples TRBV5-1 to TRBJ2-7; 12 bases are shared with TRBD2. The CDR3 is 15 amino acids. Germline V gene sequence: CDR1 SGHRS, CDR2 YFSETQ. Germline trimming cut 2 bases from V and 2 bases from J; bases unmatched to any gene: 2. The DNA of the CDR3 is TGCGCCAGCAGCTTCTCTAGCGGGAGGGCCTACGAGCAGTACTTC. Its translation: CASSFSSGRAYEQYF.

About this clone: A much larger clone lies one base from this, so it may be a read error. Other DNA sequences within the sample encode an identical CDR3. The CDR3 sequence is CASSLAMNTEAFF. In nucleotides, the CDR3 is TGTGCCAGCAGCTTAGCTATGAACACTGAAGCTTTCTTT. V gene TRBV7-2 combines with J gene TRBJ1-1; no firm D call. Looked up from germline, CDR1 is SGHTA and CDR2 is FQGNSA. The CDR3 spans 13 residues. Trimming shortened V by 0 bases and J by 0 bases, and 2 bases separated the two germline ends.

V gene TRBV6-1 combines with J gene TRBJ2-2; D is ambiguous. The germline CDR1 and CDR2 sequences are MNHNS and SASEGT. The CDR3 has 14 residues. V gave up 7 bases and J gave up 5 bases, with 14 bases separating them. CDR3 residues: CASTNEWGTGELFF. CDR3 DNA: TGTGCCAGCACTAACGAATGGGGAACCGGGGAGCTGTTTTTT.

The CDR3 reads CASSPEISNTEAFF. CDR3 sequence (DNA): TGCGCCAGCAGCCCCGAGATATCGAACACTGAAGCTTTCTTT. The rearrangement uses TRBV4-3 and TRBJ1-1, with D hard to call. The CDR3 has 14 residues. Germline CDR1 is LGHNA and CDR2 is YSLEER. With 4 bases removed from V and 1 base from J, the gap between germline ends came to 10 bases.

DNA for the CDR3: TGTGCCAGCAGGGCGGGACAGGGCTACGAGCAGTACTTC. Its translation: CASRAGQGYEQYF. J is TRBJ2-7 and V is TRBV2; 9 positions match TRBD1. V trimming: 6 bases; J trimming: 3 bases; junction bases outside the gene matches: 3. The CDR3 extends over 13 amino acids. CDR1 is SNHLY and CDR2 is FYNNEI in the germline V gene. Supplemented by reference TRBV2 and TRBJ2-7, the full variable domain reads EPEVTQTPSHQVTQMGQEVILRCVPISNHLYFYWYRQILGQKVEFLVSFYNNEISEKSEIFDDQFSVERPDGSNFTLKIRSTKLEDSAMYFCASRAGQGYEQYFGPGTRLTVT.

The chain recombines TRBV12-1 with TRBJ2-7; the table assigns TRBD2, which was not confirmed against the DNA. TRBV12-1 is tagged as a pseudogene. The CDR3 is 14 amino acids. As DNA, the CDR3 is TGTGCCAGCAGCTCTAAAGGGACTAGCTACGAGCAGTACTTC. Its translation is CASSSKGTSYEQYF.

Regarding this clone: Other nucleotide sequences in the sample specify the same CDR3. V usage is TRBV6-6 and J usage is TRBJ2-2, with no clear D. V dropped 3 bases and J dropped 1 base, with 6 bases sitting between them. This CDR3 spans 14 amino acids. Germline V gives CDR1 MNHNY, CDR2 SVGAGI (reference sequence). DNA for the CDR3: TGTGCCAGCAGTTATCTTGAGAACACCGGGGAGCTGTTTTTT. Its translation: CASSYLENTGELFF.

In regard to this clone: Other DNA sequences from this sample encode an identical CDR3 as well. This chain connects TRBV11-3 to TRBJ2-5, with TRBD1 matching 9 bases. Germline trimming cut 6 bases from V and 5 bases from J; bases unmatched to any gene: 4. Germline V gene lookup returns CDR1 SGHNT and CDR2 YENEEA. CDR3 length: 13 residues. CDR3 amino acids: CASSSTGGETQYF. DNA for the CDR3: TGTGCCAGCAGTTCGACAGGGGGGGAGACCCAGTACTTC. The variable domain in full, completed from reference TRBV11-3 and TRBJ2-5, reads EAGVVQSPRYKIIEKKQPVAFWCNPISGHNTLYWYLQNLGQGPELLIRYENEEAVDDSQLPKDRFSAERLKGVDSTLKIQPAELGDSAVYLCASSSTGGETQYFGPGTRLLVL.